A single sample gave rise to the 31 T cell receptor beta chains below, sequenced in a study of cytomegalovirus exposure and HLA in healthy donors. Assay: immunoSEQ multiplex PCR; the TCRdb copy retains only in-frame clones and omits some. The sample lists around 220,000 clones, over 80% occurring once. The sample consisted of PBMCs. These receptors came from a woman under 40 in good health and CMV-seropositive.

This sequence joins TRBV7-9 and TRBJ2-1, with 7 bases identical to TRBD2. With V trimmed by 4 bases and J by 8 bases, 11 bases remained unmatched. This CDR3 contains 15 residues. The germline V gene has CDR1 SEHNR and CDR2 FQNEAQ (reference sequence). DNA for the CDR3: TGTGCCAGCAGCTCCTCAGAGCGGGATACATATGAGCAGTTCTTC. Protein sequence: CASSSSERDTYEQFF. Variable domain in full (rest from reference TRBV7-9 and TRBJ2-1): DTGVSQNPRHKITKRGQNVTFRCDPISEHNRLYWYRQTLGQGPEFLTYFQNEAQLEKSRLLSDRFSAERPKGSFSTLEIQRTEQGDSAMYLCASSSSERDTYEQFFGPGTRLTVL.

The CDR3 loop is CSVDDSLYGYTF. The CDR3 nucleotides read TGCAGCGTTGACGACAGCCTCTATGGCTACACCTTC. This chain links TRBV29-1 with TRBJ1-2; the D gene is possibly TRBD1 (5 bases). The CDR3 covers 12 residues. The ends were cut back, 3 bases at V and 4 bases at J, with 9 bases in the middle. CDR1 SQVTM and CDR2 ANQGSEA come from the germline V gene.

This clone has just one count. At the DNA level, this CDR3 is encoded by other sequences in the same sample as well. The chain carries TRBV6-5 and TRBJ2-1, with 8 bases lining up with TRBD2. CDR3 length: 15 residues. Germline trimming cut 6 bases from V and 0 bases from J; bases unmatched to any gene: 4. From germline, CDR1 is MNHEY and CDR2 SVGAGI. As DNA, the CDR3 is TGTGCCAGCAGCCGAACTAGCGGCTCCTACAATGAGCAGTTCTTC. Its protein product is CASSRTSGSYNEQFF.

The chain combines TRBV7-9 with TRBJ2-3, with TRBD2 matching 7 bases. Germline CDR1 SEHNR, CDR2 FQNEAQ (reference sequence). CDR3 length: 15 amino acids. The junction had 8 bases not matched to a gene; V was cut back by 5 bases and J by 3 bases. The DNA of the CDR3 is TGTGCCAGCAGCCTATTAGCGGGCGGGACAGATACGCAGTATTTT. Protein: CASSLLAGGTDTQYF. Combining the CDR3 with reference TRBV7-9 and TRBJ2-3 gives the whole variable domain DTGVSQNPRHKITKRGQNVTFRCDPISEHNRLYWYRQTLGQGPEFLTYFQNEAQLEKSRLLSDRFSAERPKGSFSTLEIQRTEQGDSAMYLCASSLLAGGTDTQYFGPGTRLTVL.

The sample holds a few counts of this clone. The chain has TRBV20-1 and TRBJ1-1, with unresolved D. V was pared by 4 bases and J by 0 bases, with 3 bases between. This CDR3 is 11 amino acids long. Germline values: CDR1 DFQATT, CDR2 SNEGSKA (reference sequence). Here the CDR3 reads CSAKVNTEAFF. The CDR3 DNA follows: TGCAGTGCTAAGGTGAACACTGAAGCTTTCTTT.

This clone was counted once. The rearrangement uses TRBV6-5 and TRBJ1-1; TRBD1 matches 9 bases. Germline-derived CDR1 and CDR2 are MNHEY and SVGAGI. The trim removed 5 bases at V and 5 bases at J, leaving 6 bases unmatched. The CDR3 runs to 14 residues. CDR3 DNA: TGTGCCAGCAGTCGTAGACAGGGGGAGACTGAAGCTTTCTTT. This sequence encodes CASSRRQGETEAFF.

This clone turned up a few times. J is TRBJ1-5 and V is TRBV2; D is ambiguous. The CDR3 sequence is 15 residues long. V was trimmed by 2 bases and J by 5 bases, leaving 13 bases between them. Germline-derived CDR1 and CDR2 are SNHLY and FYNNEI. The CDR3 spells CASSEQAGWDQPQHF. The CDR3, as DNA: TGTGCCAGCAGTGAACAGGCCGGATGGGATCAGCCCCAGCATTTT.

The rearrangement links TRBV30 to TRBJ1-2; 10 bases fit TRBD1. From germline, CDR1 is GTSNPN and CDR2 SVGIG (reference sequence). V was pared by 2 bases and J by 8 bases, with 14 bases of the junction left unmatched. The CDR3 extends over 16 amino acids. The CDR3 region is CAWSRRMGQGSKGYTF. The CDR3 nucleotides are TGTGCCTGGAGTCGAAGAATGGGACAGGGGAGTAAGGGCTACACCTTC. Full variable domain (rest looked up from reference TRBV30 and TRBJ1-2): SQTIHQWPATLVQPVGSPLSLECTVEGTSNPNLYWYRQAAGRGLQLLFYSVGIGQISSEVPQNLSASRPQDRQFILSSKKLLLSDSGFYLCAWSRRMGQGSKGYTFGSGTRLTVV.

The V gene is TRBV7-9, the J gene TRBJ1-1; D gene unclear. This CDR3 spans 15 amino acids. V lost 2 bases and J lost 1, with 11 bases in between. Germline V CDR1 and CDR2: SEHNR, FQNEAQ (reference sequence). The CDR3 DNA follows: TGTGCCAGCAGCTTACCTGAAGCGAGGAACACTGAAGCTTTCTTT. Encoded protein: CASSLPEARNTEAFF.

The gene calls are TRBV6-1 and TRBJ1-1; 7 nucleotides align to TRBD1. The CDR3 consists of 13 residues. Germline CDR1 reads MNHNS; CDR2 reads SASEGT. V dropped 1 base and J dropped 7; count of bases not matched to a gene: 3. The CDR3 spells CASSEGQGVEAFF. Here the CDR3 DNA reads TGTGCCAGCAGTGAAGGTCAGGGGGTTGAAGCTTTCTTT.

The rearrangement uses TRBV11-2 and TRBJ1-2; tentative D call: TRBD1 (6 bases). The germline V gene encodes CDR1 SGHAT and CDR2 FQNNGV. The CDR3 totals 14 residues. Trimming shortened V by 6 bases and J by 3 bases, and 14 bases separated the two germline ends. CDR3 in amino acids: CASSRPPGDYGYTF. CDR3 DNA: TGTGCCAGCAGTAGACCCCCAGGGGACTATGGCTACACCTTC.

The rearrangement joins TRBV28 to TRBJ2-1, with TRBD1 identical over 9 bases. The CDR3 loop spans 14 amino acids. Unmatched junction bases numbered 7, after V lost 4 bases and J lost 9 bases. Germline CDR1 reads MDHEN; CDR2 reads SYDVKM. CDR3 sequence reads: CASSSGTGKVEQFF. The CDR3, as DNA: TGTGCCAGCAGTTCCGGGACAGGGAAGGTTGAGCAGTTCTTC.

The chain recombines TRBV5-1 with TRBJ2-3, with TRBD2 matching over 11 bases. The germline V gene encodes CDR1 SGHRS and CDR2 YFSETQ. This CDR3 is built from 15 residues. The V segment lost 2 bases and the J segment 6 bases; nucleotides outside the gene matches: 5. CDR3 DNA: TGCGCCAGCAGCTTCGGACTAGCGGGTCCGGATACGCAGTATTTT. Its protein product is CASSFGLAGPDTQYF.

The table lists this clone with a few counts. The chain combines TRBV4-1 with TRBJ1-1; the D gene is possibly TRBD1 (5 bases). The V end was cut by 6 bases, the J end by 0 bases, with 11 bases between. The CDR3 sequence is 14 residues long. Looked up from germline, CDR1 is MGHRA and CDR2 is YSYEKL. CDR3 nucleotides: TGCGCCAGCAGGCGAGGGGACCTGAACACTGAAGCTTTCTTT. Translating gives CASRRGDLNTEAFF.

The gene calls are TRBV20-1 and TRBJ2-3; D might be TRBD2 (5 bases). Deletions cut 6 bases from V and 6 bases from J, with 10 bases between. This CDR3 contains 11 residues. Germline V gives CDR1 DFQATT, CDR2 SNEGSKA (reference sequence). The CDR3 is CSAQGGDTQYF. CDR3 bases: TGCAGTGCCCAAGGCGGGGATACGCAGTATTTT.

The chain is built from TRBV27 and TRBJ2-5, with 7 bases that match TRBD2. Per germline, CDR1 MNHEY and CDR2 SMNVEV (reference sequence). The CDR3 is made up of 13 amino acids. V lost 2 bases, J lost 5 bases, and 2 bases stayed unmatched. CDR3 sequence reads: CASSLTREETQYF. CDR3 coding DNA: TGTGCCAGCAGTTTAACGCGGGAGGAGACCCAGTACTTC.

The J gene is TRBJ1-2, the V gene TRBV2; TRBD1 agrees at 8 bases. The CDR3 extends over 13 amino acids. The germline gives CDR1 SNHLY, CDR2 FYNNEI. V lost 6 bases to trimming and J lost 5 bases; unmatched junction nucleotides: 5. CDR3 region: CASRPGQAYGYTF. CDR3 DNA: TGTGCCAGCAGGCCGGGACAGGCTTATGGCTACACCTTC. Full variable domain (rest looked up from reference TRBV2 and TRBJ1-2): EPEVTQTPSHQVTQMGQEVILRCVPISNHLYFYWYRQILGQKVEFLVSFYNNEISEKSEIFDDQFSVERPDGSNFTLKIRSTKLEDSAMYFCASRPGQAYGYTFGSGTRLTVV.

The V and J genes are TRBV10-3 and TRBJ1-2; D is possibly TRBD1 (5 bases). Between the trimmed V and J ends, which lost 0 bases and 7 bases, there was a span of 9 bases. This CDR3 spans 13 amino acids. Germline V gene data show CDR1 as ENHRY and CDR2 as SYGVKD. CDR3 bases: TGTGCCATCAGTGAGTCGAGGGACGTTGGCTACACCTTC. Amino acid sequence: CAISESRDVGYTF.

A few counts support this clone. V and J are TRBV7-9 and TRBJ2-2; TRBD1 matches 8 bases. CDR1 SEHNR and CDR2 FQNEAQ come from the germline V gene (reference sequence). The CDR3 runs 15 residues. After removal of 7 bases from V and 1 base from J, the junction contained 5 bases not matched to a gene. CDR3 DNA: TGTGCCAGCACTGGACAGGGCCTGAACACCGGGGAGCTGTTTTTT. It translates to CASTGQGLNTGELFF.

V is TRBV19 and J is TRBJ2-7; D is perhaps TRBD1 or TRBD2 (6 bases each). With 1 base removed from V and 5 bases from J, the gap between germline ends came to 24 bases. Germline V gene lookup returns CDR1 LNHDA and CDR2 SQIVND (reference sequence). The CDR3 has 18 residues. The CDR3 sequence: CASSIAPGALFSPHEQYF. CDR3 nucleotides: TGTGCCAGTAGTATAGCTCCGGGGGCGCTTTTTTCCCCCCACGAGCAGTACTTC.

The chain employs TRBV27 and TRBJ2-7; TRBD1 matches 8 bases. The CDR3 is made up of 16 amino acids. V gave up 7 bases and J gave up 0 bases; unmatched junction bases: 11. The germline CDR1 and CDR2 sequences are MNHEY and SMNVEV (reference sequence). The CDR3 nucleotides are TGTGCCAGCACCTTCTTGACAGGGGTTGGCTCCTACGAGCAGTACTTC. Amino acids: CASTFLTGVGSYEQYF.

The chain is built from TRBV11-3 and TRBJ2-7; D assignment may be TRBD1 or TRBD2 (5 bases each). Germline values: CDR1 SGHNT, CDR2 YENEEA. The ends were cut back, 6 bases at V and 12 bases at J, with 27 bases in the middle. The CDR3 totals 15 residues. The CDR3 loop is CASSRNPGPGLRRYF. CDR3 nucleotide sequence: TGTGCCAGCAGTCGCAATCCGGGACCAGGTCTTCGGAGGTACTTC.

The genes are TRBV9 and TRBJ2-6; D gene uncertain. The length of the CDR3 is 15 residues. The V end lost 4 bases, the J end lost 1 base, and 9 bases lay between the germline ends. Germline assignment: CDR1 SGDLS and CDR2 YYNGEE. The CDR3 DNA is TGTGCCAGCAGCTCCCCTGGATCTGGGGCCAACGTCCTGACTTTC. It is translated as CASSSPGSGANVLTF.

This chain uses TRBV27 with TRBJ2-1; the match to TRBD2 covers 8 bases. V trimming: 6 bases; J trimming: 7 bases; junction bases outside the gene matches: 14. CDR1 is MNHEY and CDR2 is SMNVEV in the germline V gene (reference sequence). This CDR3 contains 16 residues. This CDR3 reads CASSSFGAGVSNEQFF. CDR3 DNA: TGTGCCAGCAGCTCTTTTGGAGCGGGAGTATCTAATGAGCAGTTCTTC.

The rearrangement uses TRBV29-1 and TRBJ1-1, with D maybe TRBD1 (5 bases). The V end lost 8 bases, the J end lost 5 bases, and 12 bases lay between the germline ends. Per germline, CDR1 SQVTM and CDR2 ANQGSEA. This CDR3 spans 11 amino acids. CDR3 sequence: CSLGGGTEAFF. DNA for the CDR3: TGCAGCCTTGGGGGGGGAACTGAAGCTTTCTTT.

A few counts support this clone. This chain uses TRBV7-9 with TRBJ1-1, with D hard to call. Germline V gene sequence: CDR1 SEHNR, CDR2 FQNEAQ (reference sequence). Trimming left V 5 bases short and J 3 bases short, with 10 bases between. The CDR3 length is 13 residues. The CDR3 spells CASSRYTDTEAFF. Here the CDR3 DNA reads TGTGCCAGCAGCCGATACACGGACACTGAAGCTTTCTTT.

The CDR3 DNA reads TGTGCCTGGAGCACAGGACTCCGCGGGGTCGGGGAGCTGTTTTTT. Translation: CAWSTGLRGVGELFF. The chain employs TRBV30 and TRBJ2-2, with D perhaps matching TRBD2 (6 bases). Looked up from germline, CDR1 is GTSNPN and CDR2 is SVGIG (reference sequence). The CDR3 runs to 15 residues. Trimming stripped 3 bases from V and 7 bases from J, with 18 bases between.

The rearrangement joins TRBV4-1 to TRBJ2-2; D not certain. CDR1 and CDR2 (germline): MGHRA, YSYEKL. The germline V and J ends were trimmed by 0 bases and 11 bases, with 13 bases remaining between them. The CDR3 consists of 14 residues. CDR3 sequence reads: CASSQDRPGGELFF. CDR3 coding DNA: TGCGCCAGCAGCCAAGATCGGCCGGGCGGTGAGCTGTTTTTT.

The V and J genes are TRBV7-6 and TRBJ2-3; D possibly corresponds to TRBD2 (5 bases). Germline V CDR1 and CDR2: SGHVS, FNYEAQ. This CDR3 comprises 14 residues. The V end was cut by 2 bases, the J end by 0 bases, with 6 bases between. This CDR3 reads CASSLRGSTDTQYF. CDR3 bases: TGTGCCAGCAGCTTACGGGGTAGCACAGATACGCAGTATTTT.

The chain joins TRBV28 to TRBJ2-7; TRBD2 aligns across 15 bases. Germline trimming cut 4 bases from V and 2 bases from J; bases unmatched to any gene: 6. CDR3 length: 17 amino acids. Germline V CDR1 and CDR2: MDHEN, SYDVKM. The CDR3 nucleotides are TGTGCCAGCAGTTCAACTCGGACTAGCGGGAGGGCCTACGAGCAGTACTTC. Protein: CASSSTRTSGRAYEQYF.

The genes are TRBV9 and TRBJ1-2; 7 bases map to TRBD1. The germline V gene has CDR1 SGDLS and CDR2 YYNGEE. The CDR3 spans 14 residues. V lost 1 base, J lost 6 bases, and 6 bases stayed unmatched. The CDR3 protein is CASSVTGAKNGYTF. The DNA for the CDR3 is TGTGCCAGCAGCGTAACAGGGGCGAAGAATGGCTACACCTTC.